In this sample, the clone carrying this T cell receptor beta chain turned up once. This entry is derived from a study of blood T cell repertoires in COVID-19. Trimming took 1 base from V and 6 from J; bases not matched to a gene: 11. CDR3 length: 17 amino acids. The germline V gene has CDR1 MGHRA and CDR2 YSYEKL. Clones were read by immunoSEQ multiplex PCR, and TCRdb kept only the in-frame ones, dropping some. This sample has 140,000 or so clones, with approximately 90% found just once. The sequence was obtained from a human donor in a cohort sampled during active COVID-19. The rearrangement joins TRBV4-1 to TRBJ2-3; the match to TRBD2 covers 9 bases. What was sequenced was peripheral blood. The chain's CDR3 is CASSQVQLAGGRDTQYF. The CDR3, as DNA: TGCGCCAGCAGCCAAGTCCAACTAGCGGGCGGTCGGGATACGCAGTATTTT.